In its sample, the clone carrying this T cell receptor beta chain was seen many times. Its target is unknown. Molecular barcoding with unique molecular identifiers was used for the TCRbeta library. TCRdb redid the calling of the PCR reads with MiXCR, one entry per CDR3 protein. The sample consists of 670,000 or so distinct CDR3 sequences, around 14% of them appearing once. The data were obtained in a study of T-cell reconstitution after alpha-beta-depleted transplantation in children. Overall study findings and caveats: Recipient T cells and thymic progenitors that survived were the source of the high TCRbeta diversity seen at day 60 in some patients. Among T cells one year after transplant, newly produced cells accounted for most counts and diversity.

This specimen consisted of PBMCs, obtained before TCRalphabeta/CD19-depleted stem cell transplant. This clonotype originated in a girl aged 2-10 years with congenital amegakaryocytic thrombocytopenia, due to receive a stem cell transplant.

The CDR3 spells CALQGIPLGQYF. The CDR3 DNA is TGTGCTCTCCAGGGCATTCCCTTAGGGCAGTACTTC. V is TRBV6-5 and J is TRBJ2-7; D is possibly TRBD1 (5 bases). Germline CDR1 is MNHEY and CDR2 is SVGAGI. This CDR3 is 12 amino acids long.